The present TCR beta chain was sequenced within a study of blood T cell repertoires in COVID-19. Overall study: The cDNA or gDNA used as material had been derived from T cells, B-cell-depleted T cells, or PBMCs.

A note on this clone: Its ends do not fully match the called genes, so a read error is possible. Other DNA sequences in this specimen translate into the identical CDR3.

Data came from immunoSEQ multiplex PCR; TCRdb stores just in-frame clones and leaves some out. The sample carries fewer than 75,000 clones, about 88% recorded once. The V gene's germline CDR1 is SQVTM and CDR2 ANQGSEA. CDR3 length: 13 amino acids. This receptor was identified in a man in his 70s with acute or convalescent COVID-19. Sequencing was done on a sample of peripheral blood. This sequence joins TRBV29-1 and TRBJ1-1, with TRBD1 matching over 7 bases. This CDR3 reads CSVEDRGNTEAFF. CDR3 sequence (DNA): TGCAGCGTTGAAGACAGGGGGAACACCGAAGCTTTCTTT.